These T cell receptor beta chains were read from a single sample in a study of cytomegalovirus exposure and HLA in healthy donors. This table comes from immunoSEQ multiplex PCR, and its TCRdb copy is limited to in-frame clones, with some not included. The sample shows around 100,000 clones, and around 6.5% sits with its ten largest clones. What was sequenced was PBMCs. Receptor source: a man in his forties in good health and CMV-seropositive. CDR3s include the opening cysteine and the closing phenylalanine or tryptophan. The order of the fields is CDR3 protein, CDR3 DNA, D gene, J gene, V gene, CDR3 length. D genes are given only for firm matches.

cdr3_aa: CASSLAKGNINTEAFF
cdr3_nt: TGTGCCAGCAGCTTGGCCAAGGGGAATATTAACACTGAAGCTTTCTTT
d_call: -
j_call: TRBJ1-1
v_call: TRBV5-5
cdr3_length: 16

cdr3_aa: CASRGFQRSYEQYF
cdr3_nt: TGTGCCAGCCGCGGGTTTCAGCGGAGCTACGAGCAGTACTTC
d_call: -
j_call: TRBJ2-7
v_call: TRBV28
cdr3_length: 14

cdr3_aa: CASSTGLAGASGDEQFF
cdr3_nt: TGCGCCAGCAGCACCGGACTAGCGGGAGCCTCGGGGGATGAGCAGTTCTTC
d_call: TRBD2
j_call: TRBJ2-1
v_call: TRBV5-1
cdr3_length: 17

cdr3_aa: CASSGRRQGATQYF
cdr3_nt: TGTGCCAGCAGTGGAAGGAGACAGGGGGCTACGCAGTATTTT
d_call: TRBD1
j_call: TRBJ2-3
v_call: TRBV6-1
cdr3_length: 14

cdr3_aa: CAISAQPGQAQETQYF
cdr3_nt: TGTGCCATCAGTGCCCAACCGGGACAGGCCCAAGAGACCCAGTACTTC
d_call: TRBD1
j_call: TRBJ2-5
v_call: TRBV10-3
cdr3_length: 16

cdr3_aa: CASGLPGLAGDEQFF
cdr3_nt: TGTGCTAGTGGTTTACCGGGACTAGCGGGAGATGAGCAGTTCTTC
d_call: TRBD2
j_call: TRBJ2-1
v_call: TRBV12-5
cdr3_length: 15

cdr3_aa: CASSTTSGSSYEQYF
cdr3_nt: TGTGCCAGCAGCACGACTAGCGGGAGCTCCTACGAGCAGTACTTC
d_call: TRBD2
j_call: TRBJ2-7
v_call: TRBV2
cdr3_length: 15

cdr3_aa: CASSHHPRQGGYEQYF
cdr3_nt: TGCGCCAGCAGCCACCACCCCCGACAGGGAGGCTACGAGCAGTACTTC
d_call: -
j_call: TRBJ2-7
v_call: TRBV4-1
cdr3_length: 16

cdr3_aa: CASSTRAGGDGYTF
cdr3_nt: TGTGCCAGCAGTACCAGGGCAGGGGGCGATGGCTACACCTTC
d_call: TRBD1
j_call: TRBJ1-2
v_call: TRBV28
cdr3_length: 14

cdr3_aa: CASSSLRGTGELAGPYEQYF
cdr3_nt: TGTGCCAGCAGTTCTTTGAGAGGGACAGGGGAACTAGCGGGGCCCTACGAGCAGTACTTC
d_call: -
j_call: TRBJ2-7
v_call: TRBV5-5
cdr3_length: 20

cdr3_aa: CASSGLAGGRYNEQFF
cdr3_nt: TGTGCCAGCAGTGGACTAGCGGGAGGGAGATACAATGAGCAGTTCTTC
d_call: TRBD2
j_call: TRBJ2-1
v_call: TRBV2
cdr3_length: 16

cdr3_aa: CASSPVPDRVHEQFF
cdr3_nt: TGTGCCAGCAGTCCAGTACCGGACAGGGTTCATGAGCAGTTCTTC
d_call: TRBD1
j_call: TRBJ2-1
v_call: TRBV7-2
cdr3_length: 15

cdr3_aa: CASTSEITEAFF
cdr3_nt: TGTGCCAGCACGTCCGAGATCACTGAAGCTTTCTTT
d_call: -
j_call: TRBJ1-1
v_call: TRBV19
cdr3_length: 12

cdr3_aa: CASSFRRTGIAWNEQFF
cdr3_nt: TGTGCCAGCAGTTTCCGAAGGACAGGGATAGCATGGAATGAGCAGTTCTTC
d_call: TRBD1
j_call: TRBJ2-1
v_call: TRBV27
cdr3_length: 17

cdr3_aa: CASSRDSLDDEQYF
cdr3_nt: TGTGCCAGCAGCCGCGACAGTCTCGATGACGAGCAGTACTTC
d_call: -
j_call: TRBJ2-7
v_call: TRBV7-2
cdr3_length: 14

cdr3_aa: CASGGPQTEAFF
cdr3_nt: TGTGCCAGCGGGGGCCCCCAAACTGAAGCTTTCTTT
d_call: -
j_call: TRBJ1-1
v_call: TRBV7-9
cdr3_length: 12

cdr3_aa: CASRVLGPAEQYF
cdr3_nt: TGTGCCAGCCGAGTACTTGGGCCGGCCGAGCAGTACTTC
d_call: -
j_call: TRBJ2-7
v_call: TRBV6-1
cdr3_length: 13

cdr3_aa: CASSPVRAGDNNEQFF
cdr3_nt: TGTGCCAGCAGCCCAGTGAGGGCGGGAGACAACAATGAGCAGTTCTTC
d_call: TRBD2
j_call: TRBJ2-1
v_call: TRBV7-9
cdr3_length: 16

cdr3_aa: CASSSSGDTQYF
cdr3_nt: TGTGCCAGCAGTTCCTCGGGAGATACGCAGTATTTT
d_call: -
j_call: TRBJ2-3
v_call: TRBV27
cdr3_length: 12

cdr3_aa: CASSLGGQGAYEQYF
cdr3_nt: TGTGCCAGCAGCTTGGGGGGACAGGGGGCCTACGAGCAGTACTTC
d_call: TRBD1
j_call: TRBJ2-7
v_call: TRBV5-6
cdr3_length: 15

cdr3_aa: CASTLDRGKTNEKLFF
cdr3_nt: TGTGCCAGCACATTGGACAGGGGTAAAACTAATGAAAAACTGTTTTTT
d_call: TRBD1
j_call: TRBJ1-4
v_call: TRBV28
cdr3_length: 16

cdr3_aa: CASSQDAALGPDTQYF
cdr3_nt: TGCGCCAGCAGCCAAGACGCGGCCTTGGGGCCAGATACGCAGTATTTT
d_call: -
j_call: TRBJ2-3
v_call: TRBV4-1
cdr3_length: 16

cdr3_aa: CAIGTADYEQYF
cdr3_nt: TGTGCCATCGGGACAGCTGACTACGAGCAGTACTTC
d_call: TRBD1
j_call: TRBJ2-7
v_call: TRBV10-3
cdr3_length: 12

cdr3_aa: CASSPFGGRGDTQYF
cdr3_nt: TGCGCCAGCAGCCCATTCGGCGGGAGAGGAGATACGCAGTATTTT
d_call: TRBD2
j_call: TRBJ2-3
v_call: TRBV5-1
cdr3_length: 15

cdr3_aa: CSVGGVGNQPQHF
cdr3_nt: TGCAGCGTTGGAGGCGTGGGCAATCAGCCCCAGCATTTT
d_call: -
j_call: TRBJ1-5
v_call: TRBV29-1
cdr3_length: 13

cdr3_aa: CASSLKQGDTEAFF
cdr3_nt: TGTGCCAGCTCACTCAAACAGGGAGACACTGAAGCTTTCTTT
d_call: -
j_call: TRBJ1-1
v_call: TRBV18
cdr3_length: 14

cdr3_aa: CASTRGSGGNTGELFF
cdr3_nt: TGTGCCAGTACCCGCGGCTCAGGGGGAAACACCGGGGAGCTGTTTTTT
d_call: TRBD1
j_call: TRBJ2-2
v_call: TRBV19
cdr3_length: 16

cdr3_aa: CSVGGTGVQPQHF
cdr3_nt: TGCAGCGTTGGAGGGACAGGGGTCCAGCCCCAGCATTTT
d_call: TRBD1
j_call: TRBJ1-5
v_call: TRBV29-1
cdr3_length: 13

cdr3_aa: CAWSVRLAGGPDNEQFF
cdr3_nt: TGTGCCTGGAGTGTACGCCTTGCGGGAGGGCCGGACAATGAGCAGTTCTTC
d_call: TRBD2
j_call: TRBJ2-1
v_call: TRBV30
cdr3_length: 17

cdr3_aa: CASTQPGPSGRGEQFF
cdr3_nt: TGTGCCAGCACCCAGCCGGGTCCTAGCGGGAGGGGTGAGCAGTTCTTC
d_call: TRBD2
j_call: TRBJ2-1
v_call: TRBV5-4
cdr3_length: 16

cdr3_aa: CASSSGVGQASTDTQYF
cdr3_nt: TGTGCCAGTAGTTCAGGCGTGGGACAGGCTAGCACAGATACGCAGTATTTT
d_call: TRBD1
j_call: TRBJ2-3
v_call: TRBV19
cdr3_length: 17

cdr3_aa: CASSLAGINEKLFF
cdr3_nt: TGTGCCAGCAGTTTAGCCGGGATTAATGAAAAACTGTTTTTT
d_call: -
j_call: TRBJ1-4
v_call: TRBV28
cdr3_length: 14

cdr3_aa: CASSPGTSGSYEQYF
cdr3_nt: TGTGCCAGCAGCCCCGGGACTAGCGGATCCTACGAGCAGTACTTC
d_call: TRBD2
j_call: TRBJ2-7
v_call: TRBV7-2
cdr3_length: 15

cdr3_aa: CASSIAGGKSGANVLTF
cdr3_nt: TGTGCCAGTAGTATTGCGGGAGGGAAATCCGGGGCCAACGTCCTGACTTTC
d_call: TRBD2
j_call: TRBJ2-6
v_call: TRBV19
cdr3_length: 17

cdr3_aa: CASSRTGGYGYTF
cdr3_nt: TGTGCCAGCAGTCGGACAGGGGGCTATGGCTACACCTTC
d_call: TRBD1
j_call: TRBJ1-2
v_call: TRBV9
cdr3_length: 13

cdr3_aa: CASSESTRSGRAYNEQFF
cdr3_nt: TGCGCCAGCAGTGAGTCGACAAGGAGCGGGAGGGCCTACAATGAGCAGTTCTTC
d_call: TRBD2
j_call: TRBJ2-1
v_call: TRBV10-1
cdr3_length: 18

cdr3_aa: CASSLLTSGNLDTQYF
cdr3_nt: TGTGCCAGCAGCTTATTGACTAGCGGGAATCTTGATACGCAGTATTTT
d_call: TRBD2
j_call: TRBJ2-3
v_call: TRBV11-2
cdr3_length: 16

cdr3_aa: CASSENRVQGQYF
cdr3_nt: TGCGCCAGCAGCGAAAACAGGGTCCAGGGGCAGTACTTC
d_call: -
j_call: TRBJ2-7
v_call: TRBV10-1
cdr3_length: 13

cdr3_aa: CASSLGAGELFF
cdr3_nt: TGTGCCAGCAGCTTAGGAGCCGGGGAGCTGTTTTTT
d_call: -
j_call: TRBJ2-2
v_call: TRBV7-9
cdr3_length: 12

cdr3_aa: CASSSAGGGGYEQFF
cdr3_nt: TGTGCCAGCAGCTCCGCTGGGGGCGGGGGCTATGAGCAGTTCTTC
d_call: -
j_call: TRBJ2-1
v_call: TRBV11-3
cdr3_length: 15

cdr3_aa: CASSIQRGPYEQYF
cdr3_nt: TGTGCCAGCAGCATCCAGCGGGGACCCTACGAGCAGTACTTC
d_call: TRBD2
j_call: TRBJ2-7
v_call: TRBV27
cdr3_length: 14

cdr3_aa: CASSLASAGGRYEQYF
cdr3_nt: TGTGCCAGCAGCTTAGCGTCGGCAGGGGGTCGCTACGAGCAGTACTTC
d_call: TRBD1
j_call: TRBJ2-7
v_call: TRBV7-2
cdr3_length: 16

cdr3_aa: CSARKDREQYF
cdr3_nt: TGCAGTGCTAGAAAGGACAGGGAGCAGTACTTC
d_call: TRBD1
j_call: TRBJ2-7
v_call: TRBV20-1
cdr3_length: 11

cdr3_aa: CASSSRPGQGASGLSGELFF
cdr3_nt: TGCGCCAGCAGTTCGCGACCGGGACAGGGGGCTAGCGGATTATCCGGGGAGCTGTTTTTT
d_call: TRBD1
j_call: TRBJ2-2
v_call: TRBV10-1
cdr3_length: 20

cdr3_aa: CSVSTSGRPYEQYF
cdr3_nt: TGCAGCGTTAGTACTAGCGGGAGGCCCTACGAGCAGTACTTC
d_call: TRBD2
j_call: TRBJ2-7
v_call: TRBV29-1
cdr3_length: 14

cdr3_aa: CATGQVIPGELFF
cdr3_nt: TGTGCCACCGGACAGGTTATCCCCGGGGAGCTGTTTTTT
d_call: TRBD1
j_call: TRBJ2-2
v_call: TRBV28
cdr3_length: 13

cdr3_aa: CASSFKGRNEQYF
cdr3_nt: TGTGCCAGCAGCTTCAAAGGGAGGAACGAGCAGTACTTC
d_call: -
j_call: TRBJ2-7
v_call: TRBV7-9
cdr3_length: 13

cdr3_aa: CASSKQGMVYGYTF
cdr3_nt: TGTGCCAGTAGTAAACAGGGGATGGTCTATGGCTACACCTTC
d_call: TRBD1
j_call: TRBJ1-2
v_call: TRBV19
cdr3_length: 14

cdr3_aa: CASSLQSNYGYTF
cdr3_nt: TGTGCCAGCAGCTTACAGAGTAACTATGGCTACACCTTC
d_call: -
j_call: TRBJ1-2
v_call: TRBV5-6
cdr3_length: 13

cdr3_aa: CASSTKNSGNTIYF
cdr3_nt: TGTGCCAGCAGCACTAAAAACTCTGGAAACACCATATATTTT
d_call: -
j_call: TRBJ1-3
v_call: TRBV21-1
cdr3_length: 14

cdr3_aa: CATQRTPYEQYF
cdr3_nt: TGTGCCACTCAGCGGACTCCCTACGAGCAGTACTTC
d_call: -
j_call: TRBJ2-7
v_call: TRBV6-1
cdr3_length: 12

cdr3_aa: CASSLRSYEQYF
cdr3_nt: TGTGCCAGCAGTCTACGCTCCTACGAGCAGTACTTC
d_call: -
j_call: TRBJ2-7
v_call: TRBV28
cdr3_length: 12

cdr3_aa: CASSGPGLAGVGSGELFF
cdr3_nt: TGTGCCAGCAGCGGACCTGGACTAGCGGGAGTCGGCTCCGGGGAGCTGTTTTTT
d_call: TRBD2
j_call: TRBJ2-2
v_call: TRBV7-2
cdr3_length: 18

cdr3_aa: CASSTTGISYNEQFF
cdr3_nt: TGTGCCAGCAGCACGACAGGGATTTCCTACAATGAGCAGTTCTTC
d_call: TRBD1
j_call: TRBJ2-1
v_call: TRBV7-8
cdr3_length: 15

cdr3_aa: CASSYDRGPYNEAFF
cdr3_nt: TGCGCCAGCAGCTATGACAGGGGGCCTTACAATGAAGCTTTCTTT
d_call: TRBD1
j_call: TRBJ1-1
v_call: TRBV5-1
cdr3_length: 15